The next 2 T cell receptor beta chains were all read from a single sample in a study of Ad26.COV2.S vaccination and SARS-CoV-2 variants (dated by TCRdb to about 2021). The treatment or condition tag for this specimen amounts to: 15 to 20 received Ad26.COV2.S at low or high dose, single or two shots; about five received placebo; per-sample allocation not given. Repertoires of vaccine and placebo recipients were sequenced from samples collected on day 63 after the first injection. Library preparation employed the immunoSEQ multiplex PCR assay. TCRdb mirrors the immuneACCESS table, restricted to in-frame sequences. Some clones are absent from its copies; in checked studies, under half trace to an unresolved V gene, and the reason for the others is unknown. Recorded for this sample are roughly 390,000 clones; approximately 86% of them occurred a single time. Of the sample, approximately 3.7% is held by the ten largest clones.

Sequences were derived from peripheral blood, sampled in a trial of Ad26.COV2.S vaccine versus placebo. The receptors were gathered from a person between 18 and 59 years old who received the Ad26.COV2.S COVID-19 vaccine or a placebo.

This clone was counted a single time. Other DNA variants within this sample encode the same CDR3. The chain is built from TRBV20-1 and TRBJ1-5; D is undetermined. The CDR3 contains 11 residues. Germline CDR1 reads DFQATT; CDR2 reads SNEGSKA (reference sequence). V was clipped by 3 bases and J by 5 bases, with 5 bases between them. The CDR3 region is CSARGDQPQHF. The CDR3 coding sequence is TGCAGTGCTAGGGGTGATCAGCCCCAGCATTTT.

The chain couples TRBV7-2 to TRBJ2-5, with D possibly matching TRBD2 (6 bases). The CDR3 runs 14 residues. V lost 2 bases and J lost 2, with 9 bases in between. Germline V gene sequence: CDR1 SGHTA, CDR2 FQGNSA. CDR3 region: CASSLSGGQETQYF. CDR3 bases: TGTGCCAGCAGCTTAAGTGGGGGGCAAGAGACCCAGTACTTC.